The clone carrying this T cell receptor beta chain was counted many times. Antigen: not known. V lost 4 bases and J lost 7, with 19 bases in between. CDR3 size: 15 residues. The source of the sample is a study of CD8 T cells in ankylosing spondylitis. Study observations and caveats: In ankylosing spondylitis blood, a motif of roughly eight highly homologous TCR beta variants appeared characteristic. Disease-linked clones were reportedly significantly enriched in matched ankylosing spondylitis synovial fluid. Past studies reported some motif variants in reactive arthritis synovial fluid and blood.

Quantitative 5'-RACE with molecular barcodes was used to make the TCR beta libraries. TCRdb re-called the 5' RACE reads with MiXCR, one entry per CDR3 protein. This sample has some 250,000 distinct CDR3 sequences, with roughly a quarter found just once. The sample consisted of blood, either unsorted or a sorted T cell fraction (not recorded which). This rearrangement joins TRBV12-3 or TRBV12-4 to TRBJ1-1; TRBD1 is a possible D gene (6 bases). This TCR came from a male donor with ankylosing spondylitis or in good health (not recorded which). The CDR3 bases are TGTGCCAGCAGTTCCTCCGGGACAAAGATGAGTGAAGCTTTCTTT. Protein: CASSSSGTKMSEAFF.